This entry concerns a single T cell receptor (beta chain). The antigen is unknown. Caucasian, healthy and from Russia, the donors were aged between roughly 6 and 100. The use of a sample-barcoded 5' primer and a J-beta primer mix characterized a second PCR of about 7 to 12 cycles. Every cDNA was tagged by a template-switch adaptor with 12 random nucleotides. TCRdb used MiXCR to reprocess the 5' RACE reads, holding one entry per CDR3 protein. The sample carries around 940,000 distinct CDR3 sequences, roughly half recorded once. These data originate in a study of blood T cells in healthy people across ages. Study outcomes and limitations: Any conclusive comparison of naive versus antigen-experienced cells was prevented by using unsorted PBMCs. Long-lived donors exceeded aged donors in naive CD4+ cells and diversity.

The specimen was blood. This TCR was recovered from a woman aged 60 to 75 in good health.

CDR3 loop: CASTPGTDTQYF. In nucleotides, the CDR3 is TGTGCCAGCACCCCAGGAACAGATACGCAGTATTTT. The chain combines TRBV6-6 with TRBJ2-3; no clear D. The length of the CDR3 is 12 residues. The germline V gene encodes CDR1 MNHNY and CDR2 SVGAGI (reference sequence). V was clipped by 7 bases and J by 3 bases, with 8 bases between them.